The 21 T cell receptor beta chains given below trace back to one sample, sequenced in a study of blood T cell repertoires in COVID-19 (dated by TCRdb to 2019 to 2021). The library was obtained by the immunoSEQ multiplex PCR assay. TCRdb mirrors the immuneACCESS table, restricted to in-frame sequences. Some clones are absent from its copies; in checked studies, under half trace to an unresolved V gene, and the reason for the others is unknown. In all, the sample holds 200,000 to 250,000 clones, and 82% of those were seen once. The ten largest clones add up to 3% to 4% of the sample. What was sequenced was PBMCs or T cells enriched from blood (not recorded which). The receptors were gathered from a woman aged 60 to 75 who had recovered from COVID-19.

The rearrangement links TRBV7-2 to TRBJ2-2, with TRBD2 identical over 12 bases. Germline trimming cut 1 base from V and 4 bases from J; bases unmatched to any gene: 10. The CDR3 runs to 19 residues. Germline values: CDR1 SGHTA, CDR2 FQGNSA. The CDR3 loop reads CASSLVGLAGGAITGELFF. The CDR3 coding sequence is TGTGCCAGCAGCTTAGTAGGCCTAGCGGGAGGGGCCATCACCGGGGAGCTGTTTTTT.

The J gene is TRBJ1-1, the V gene TRBV12-3 or TRBV12-4, with 8 nucleotides matching TRBD1. V trimming: 10 bases; J trimming: 1 base; junction bases outside the gene matches: 2. The CDR3 spans 12 residues. The CDR3 nucleotides are TGTGCCATTACAGGGGGGAACACTGAAGCTTTCTTT. Protein sequence: CAITGGNTEAFF.

CDR3: CASSGAGTGNTIYF. CDR3 coding DNA: TGTGCCAGTAGTGGGGCGGGGACTGGAAACACCATATATTTT. The chain is built from TRBV19 and TRBJ1-3; TRBD1 might be the D (5 bases). CDR1 and CDR2 (germline): LNHDA, SQIVND (reference sequence). This CDR3 has 14 residues. Trimming removed 5 bases from V and 2 bases from J, with 10 bases in between.

This chain connects TRBV2 to TRBJ2-7; possibly TRBD2 for D (5 bases). This CDR3 has 13 residues. With 4 bases removed from V and 7 bases from J, the gap between germline ends came to 14 bases. Looked up from germline, CDR1 is SNHLY and CDR2 is FYNNEI. The CDR3 protein is CASSGRLEGEQYF. CDR3 coding DNA: TGTGCCAGCAGTGGTAGGCTAGAGGGAGAGCAGTACTTC.

The rearrangement links TRBV11-2 to TRBJ2-1; 7 bases agree with TRBD2. The CDR3 consists of 12 residues. V shed 5 bases and J 8 bases; nucleotides not matched to a gene: 3. CDR1 is SGHAT, CDR2 FQNNGV, per germline. The CDR3 is CASSETSHEQFF. CDR3 sequence (DNA): TGTGCCAGCAGCGAGACTAGCCATGAGCAGTTCTTC.

In nucleotides, the CDR3 is TGTGCCACCAGCAGAGATTGGGCGAACACTGAAGCTTTCTTT. Protein: CATSRDWANTEAFF. The gene calls are TRBV15 and TRBJ1-1; D gene unclear. V lost 0 bases to trimming and J lost 1 base, with 6 bases between them. This CDR3 has 14 residues. In germline, CDR1 is LNHNV, CDR2 YYDKDF (reference sequence). The full variable domain, rest sourced from reference TRBV15 and TRBJ1-1, is DAMVIQNPRYQVTQFGKPVTLSCSQTLNHNVMYWYQQKSSQAPKLLFHYYDKDFNNEADTPDNFQSRRPNTSFCFLDIRSPGLGDTAMYLCATSRDWANTEAFFGQGTRLTVV.

V usage is TRBV5-4 and J usage is TRBJ1-1; D is undetermined. CDR3 length: 15 residues. Germline V gene sequence: CDR1 SGHNT, CDR2 YYREEE (reference sequence). Trimming took off 2 bases at V and 2 bases at J, with 13 bases between the two ends. This chain's CDR3 is CASSFLGRGNTEAFF. CDR3 sequence (DNA): TGTGCCAGCAGCTTCTTAGGACGGGGAAACACTGAAGCTTTCTTT.

The chain links TRBV6-9 to TRBJ1-2; TRBD1 matches at 8 bases. This CDR3 is 14 amino acids long. The germline CDR1 and CDR2 sequences are MNHGY and SVAAGI. Trimming took 4 bases from V and 2 from J; bases not matched to a gene: 3. CDR3 loop: CASSFRTGNYGYTF. The DNA for the CDR3 is TGTGCCAGCAGTTTCCGGACAGGGAACTATGGCTACACCTTC.

This clone was counted a few times. The chain has TRBV4-2 and TRBJ2-2; 13 bases map to TRBD2. The V segment lost 0 bases and the J segment 6 bases; nucleotides outside the gene matches: 1. Germline values: CDR1 LGHNA, CDR2 YNFKEQ. This CDR3 spans 16 amino acids. The CDR3 DNA reads TGTGCCAGCAGCCAAGATACTAGCGGGGGGGCCGGGGAGCTGTTTTTT. Amino acids: CASSQDTSGGAGELFF.

The rearrangement uses TRBV10-2 and TRBJ1-6; tentatively, D is TRBD1 (6 bases). CDR1 and CDR2 from the germline V gene are WSHSY and SAAADI. V lost 2 bases to trimming and J lost 4 bases, with 12 bases between them. The CDR3 covers 16 residues. The chain's CDR3 is CASSEPGDRYNSPLHF. In nucleotides, the CDR3 is TGCGCCAGCAGTGAGCCAGGGGACCGGTATAATTCACCCCTCCACTTT.

The genes are TRBV10-1 and TRBJ2-6; 7 bases fit TRBD1. CDR3 length: 15 residues. Trimming at V came to 6 bases and at J to 1 base, leaving 3 bases not matched to a gene. The germline gives CDR1 WNHNN, CDR2 SYGVQD (reference sequence). CDR3 sequence: CASSPRGSGANVLTF. CDR3 nucleotides: TGCGCCAGCAGCCCCAGGGGGTCTGGGGCCAACGTCCTGACTTTC.

This chain joins TRBV6-5 and TRBJ2-7; 9 bases fit TRBD2. This CDR3 spans 15 amino acids. Germline CDR1 is MNHEY and CDR2 is SVGAGI. After removal of 6 bases from V and 3 bases from J, the junction contained 9 bases not matched to a gene. The CDR3, as DNA: TGTGCCAGCAGCCCCACCTTGACTAGCGGCTACGAGCAGTACTTC. Amino acid sequence: CASSPTLTSGYEQYF.

This clone was detected a few times. The CDR3 DNA follows: TGTGCCAGCAGTGAACTACAGGTTCCTAACACTGAAGCTTTCTTT. Translated, it gives CASSELQVPNTEAFF. The gene calls are TRBV2 and TRBJ1-1; D is possibly TRBD1 (5 bases). This CDR3 is 15 amino acids long. The V end lost 2 bases, the J end lost 2 bases, and 12 bases lay between the germline ends. CDR1 and CDR2 (germline): SNHLY, FYNNEI. Variable domain in full (rest from reference TRBV2 and TRBJ1-1): EPEVTQTPSHQVTQMGQEVILRCVPISNHLYFYWYRQILGQKVEFLVSFYNNEISEKSEIFDDQFSVERPDGSNFTLKIRSTKLEDSAMYFCASSELQVPNTEAFFGQGTRLTVV.

V gene TRBV7-3 combines with J gene TRBJ2-2; a weak D match, TRBD1 (6 bases). This CDR3 region has 15 residues. V shed 5 bases and J shed 2 bases, with 12 bases lying between them. Germline loops: CDR1 SGHTA, CDR2 FQGTGA. The CDR3 here is CASSLGQFNTGELFF. CDR3 coding DNA: TGTGCCAGCAGCCTAGGACAGTTTAACACCGGGGAGCTGTTTTTT.

The count of this clone is one. This chain joins TRBV20-1 and TRBJ1-6, with D possibly being TRBD1 (6 bases). V was pared by 3 bases and J by 6 bases, with 12 bases between. The CDR3 runs 14 residues. Per the germline V gene, CDR1 is DFQATT and CDR2 is SNEGSKA (reference sequence). For the CDR3, the DNA is TGCAGTGCTAGTTACAGGGCTGGTAATTCACCCCTCCACTTT. Amino acid sequence: CSASYRAGNSPLHF.

The chain uses TRBV28 and TRBJ1-5; TRBD1 is a possible D gene (5 bases). Trimming left V 3 bases short and J 6 bases short, with 15 bases between. This CDR3 is built from 15 residues. The germline V gene has CDR1 MDHEN and CDR2 SYDVKM. The CDR3 is CASSFPPRVRQPQHF. The CDR3 DNA follows: TGTGCCAGCAGTTTCCCCCCCAGGGTGCGTCAGCCCCAGCATTTT. The full variable domain, in which reference TRBV28 and TRBJ1-5 provide the parts outside the CDR3, is DVKVTQSSRYLVKRTGEKVFLECVQDMDHENMFWYRQDPGLGLRLIYFSYDVKMKEKGDIPEGYSVSREKKERFSLILESASTNQTSMYLCASSFPPRVRQPQHFGDGTRLSIL.

The chain is built from TRBV30 and TRBJ2-7; 11 bases match TRBD2. Germline V gene sequence: CDR1 GTSNPN, CDR2 SVGIG (reference sequence). The trim removed 3 bases at V and 3 bases at J, leaving 10 bases unmatched. The CDR3 is 16 amino acids. CDR3 residues: CAWSPRGLAGGYEQYF. The CDR3 DNA sequence: TGTGCCTGGAGCCCAAGAGGGCTAGCGGGAGGCTACGAGCAGTACTTC.

The chain couples TRBV11-2 to TRBJ1-3; D possibly corresponds to TRBD1 (5 bases). Looked up from germline, CDR1 is SGHAT and CDR2 is FQNNGV. The V and J ends lost 5 bases and 4 bases respectively, with 12 bases between them. The length of the CDR3 is 14 residues. In DNA, the CDR3 is TGTGCCAGCAGCGTCGACAGAGCGGGAAACACCATATATTTT. Its protein product is CASSVDRAGNTIYF.

About this clone itself: Different DNA sequences within this sample yield the same CDR3. This chain uses TRBV18 with TRBJ2-2; 8 bases align to TRBD2. Looked up from germline, CDR1 is KGHSH and CDR2 is LQKENI. This CDR3 is 15 amino acids long. V trimming: 2 bases; J trimming: 2 bases; junction bases outside the gene matches: 1. CDR3 coding DNA: TGTGCCAGCTCACCAACTAGCGGAAACACCGGGGAGCTGTTTTTT. It specifies CASSPTSGNTGELFF.

This chain links TRBV2 with TRBJ1-3; TRBD1 agrees at 8 bases. CDR1 is SNHLY and CDR2 is FYNNEI in the germline V gene. The V segment lost 7 bases and the J segment 3 bases; nucleotides outside the gene matches: 8. The CDR3 is made up of 15 amino acids. For the CDR3, the DNA is TGTGCCAGCACCACCGACAGGGGTGGTGGAAACACCATATATTTT. Amino acids: CASTTDRGGGNTIYF.

The chain combines TRBV14 with TRBJ1-2; D gene ambiguous. V gave up 1 base and J gave up 6 bases, with 6 bases separating them. The CDR3 is made up of 12 amino acids. Germline V gives CDR1 SGHDN, CDR2 FVKESK. This CDR3 is CASSQVNHGYTF. In nucleotides, the CDR3 is TGTGCCAGCAGCCAAGTAAATCATGGCTACACCTTC.